Reported below is one T cell receptor (beta chain). The CDR3 is 12 amino acids. Germline CDR1 reads SEHNR; CDR2 reads FQNEAQ (reference sequence). V was pared by 5 bases and J by 3 bases, with 8 bases between. TCRdb processed the 5' RACE reads anew with MiXCR; each CDR3 protein has one entry. The data contain 80,000 to 95,000 distinct CDR3 sequences, 15% to 20% of them seen just once; the ten biggest clones take up about 5%. These data belong to a study of early T cells in non-severe SARS-CoV-2 infection. The specimen was whole blood, collected at baseline. V and J are TRBV7-9 and TRBJ2-7; D is unclear. The TCR was taken from an adult who was a healthcare worker with PCR-confirmed SARS-CoV-2 infection or an uninfected control (not recorded which). CDR3: CASSVQNYEQYF. DNA for the CDR3: TGTGCCAGCAGCGTGCAAAACTACGAGCAGTACTTC.